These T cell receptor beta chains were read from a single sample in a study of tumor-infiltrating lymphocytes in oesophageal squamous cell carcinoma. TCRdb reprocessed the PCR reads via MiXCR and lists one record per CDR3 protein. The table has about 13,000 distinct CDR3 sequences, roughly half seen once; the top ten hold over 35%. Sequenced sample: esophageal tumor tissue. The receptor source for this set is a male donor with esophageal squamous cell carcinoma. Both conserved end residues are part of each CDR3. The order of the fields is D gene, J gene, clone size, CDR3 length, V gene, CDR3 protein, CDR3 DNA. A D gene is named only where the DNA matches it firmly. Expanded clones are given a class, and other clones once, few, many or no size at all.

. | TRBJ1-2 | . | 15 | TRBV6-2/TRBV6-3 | CASSYLVQSSYGYTF | TGTGCCAGCAGTTACCTGGTACAGTCTAGCTATGGCTACACCTTC
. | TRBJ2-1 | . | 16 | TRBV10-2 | CASSHYFAPEIYEQFF | TGCGCCAGCAGCCACTATTTTGCCCCAGAGATATATGAGCAGTTCTTC
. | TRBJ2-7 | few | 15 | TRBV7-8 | CASSPRMTGSYEQYF | TGTGCCAGCAGCCCCCGGATGACCGGCTCCTACGAGCAGTACTTC
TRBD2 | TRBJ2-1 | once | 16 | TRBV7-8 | CASSPLLAGGNNEQFF | TGTGCCAGCAGCCCCTTACTAGCGGGGGGCAACAATGAGCAGTTCTTC
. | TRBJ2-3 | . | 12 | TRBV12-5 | CASGEGSDTQYF | TGTGCTAGTGGGGAGGGTTCTGATACGCAGTATTTT
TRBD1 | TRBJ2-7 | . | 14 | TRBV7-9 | CASSLPGQNYEQYF | TGTGCCAGCAGCCTCCCGGGACAGAACTACGAGCAGTACTTC
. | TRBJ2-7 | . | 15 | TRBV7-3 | CASSLAVGRSTEQYF | TGTGCCAGCAGCTTAGCCGTTGGGAGGTCGACCGAGCAGTACTTC
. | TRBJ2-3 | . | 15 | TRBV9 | CASSVAVLLGDTQYF | TGTGCCAGCAGCGTAGCTGTACTCCTCGGAGATACGCAGTATTTT
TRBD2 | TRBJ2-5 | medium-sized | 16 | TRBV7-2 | CASSSTAGGLSETQYF | TGTGCCAGCAGCTCCACAGCGGGGGGGCTCTCTGAGACCCAGTACTTC
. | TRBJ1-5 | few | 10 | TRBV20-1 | CSAQNQPQHF | TGCAGTGCCCAAAATCAGCCCCAGCATTTT
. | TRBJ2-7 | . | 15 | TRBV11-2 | CASSPARAPGYEQYF | TGTGCCAGCAGCCCAGCGCGGGCCCCGGGCTACGAGCAGTACTTC
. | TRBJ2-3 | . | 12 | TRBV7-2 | CASSFYLDTQYF | TGTGCCAGCAGCTTCTACTTGGATACGCAGTATTTT
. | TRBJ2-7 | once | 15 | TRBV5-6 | CASSPKDILLYEQYF | TGTGCCAGCAGCCCGAAAGACATCCTTCTATACGAGCAGTACTTC
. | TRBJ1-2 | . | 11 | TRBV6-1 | CASSWGYGYTF | TGTGCCAGCAGTTGGGGGTATGGCTACACCTTC
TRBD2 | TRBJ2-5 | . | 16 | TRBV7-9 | CASSPRTSGRNVEQYF | TGTGCCAGCAGCCCGCGGACTAGCGGGAGGAATGTTGAGCAGTACTTC
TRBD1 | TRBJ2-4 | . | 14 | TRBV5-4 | CASSGFDRDDIQYF | TGTGCCAGCAGCGGGTTTGACAGGGACGACATTCAGTACTTC
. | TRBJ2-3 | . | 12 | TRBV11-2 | CASSLDSYTQYF | TGTGCCAGCAGCCTGGACAGCTATACGCAGTATTTT
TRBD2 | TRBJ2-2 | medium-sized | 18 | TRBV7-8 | CASSRTSGGPANTGELFF | TGTGCCAGCAGCCGGACTAGCGGGGGGCCCGCGAACACCGGGGAGCTGTTTTTT
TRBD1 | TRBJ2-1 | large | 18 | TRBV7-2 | CASSSRLPGTGTYNEQFF | TGTGCCAGCAGCTCACGACTCCCCGGGACAGGGACATACAATGAGCAGTTCTTC
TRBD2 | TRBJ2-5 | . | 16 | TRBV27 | CASSLKKGGIQETQYF | TGTGCCAGCAGTTTAAAGAAGGGAGGGATCCAAGAGACCCAGTACTTC
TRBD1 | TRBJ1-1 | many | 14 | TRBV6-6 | CASSYSPETGVAFF | TGTGCCAGCAGTTACTCACCCGAGACAGGGGTGGCTTTCTTT
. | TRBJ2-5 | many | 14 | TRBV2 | CASSPPQTHPEQYF | TGTGCCAGCAGCCCCCCTCAGACCCATCCAGAGCAGTACTTC
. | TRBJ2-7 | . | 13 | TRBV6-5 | CASSQGAAYEQYF | TGTGCCAGCAGCCAGGGAGCAGCCTACGAGCAGTACTTC
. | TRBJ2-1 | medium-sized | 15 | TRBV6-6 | CASSYGESSYNEQFF | TGTGCCAGCAGTTACGGTGAAAGCTCCTACAATGAGCAGTTCTTC
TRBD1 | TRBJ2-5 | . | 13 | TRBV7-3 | CASSADRGETQYF | TGTGCCAGCAGCGCGGACAGGGGGGAGACCCAGTACTTC
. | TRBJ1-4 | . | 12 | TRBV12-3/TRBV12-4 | CASSLGGEKLFF | TGTGCCAGCAGTTTGGGCGGTGAAAAACTGTTTTTT
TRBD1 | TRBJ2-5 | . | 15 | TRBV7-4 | CASSLGQGKRETQYF | TGTGCCAGCAGCTTAGGACAGGGGAAGCGAGAGACCCAGTACTTC
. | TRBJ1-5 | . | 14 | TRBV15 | CATSSQSSPQPQHF | TGTGCCACCAGCAGCCAGAGCTCACCCCAGCCCCAGCATTTT
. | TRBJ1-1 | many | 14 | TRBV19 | CASSVGTLNTEAFF | TGTGCCAGTAGTGTTGGCACCCTGAACACTGAAGCTTTCTTT
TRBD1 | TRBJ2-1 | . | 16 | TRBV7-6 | CASSSRPDRGRGEQFF | TGTGCCAGCAGCTCTCGCCCCGACAGGGGGCGGGGTGAGCAGTTCTTC
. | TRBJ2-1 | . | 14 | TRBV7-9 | CANIERTFYNEQFF | TGTGCCAACATCGAGCGGACCTTCTACAATGAGCAGTTCTTC
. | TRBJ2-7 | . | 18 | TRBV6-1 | CASSEQGIGLQASYEQYF | TGTGCCAGCAGTGAACAGGGAATTGGGCTCCAGGCGTCCTACGAGCAGTACTTC
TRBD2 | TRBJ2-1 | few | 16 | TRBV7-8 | CASSLRRTSGNNEQFF | TGTGCCAGCAGCTTAAGAAGGACTAGCGGGAACAATGAGCAGTTCTTC
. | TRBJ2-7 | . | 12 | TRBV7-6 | CASSLPAHEQYF | TGTGCCAGCAGTTTACCAGCCCACGAGCAGTACTTC
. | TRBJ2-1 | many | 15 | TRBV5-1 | CASSLVGGSYNEQFF | TGCGCCAGCAGCTTGGTGGGGGGCTCCTACAATGAGCAGTTCTTC
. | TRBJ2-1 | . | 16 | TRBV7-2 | CASSLLGHGGYNEQFF | TGTGCCAGCAGCTTACTAGGGCACGGCGGGTACAATGAGCAGTTCTTC
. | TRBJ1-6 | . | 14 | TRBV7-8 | CASSLVGRGSPLHF | TGTGCCAGCAGCTTAGTCGGCAGGGGTTCACCCCTCCACTTT
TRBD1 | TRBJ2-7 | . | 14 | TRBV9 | CASSVGDRGGEQYF | TGTGCCAGCAGCGTAGGGGACAGGGGAGGCGAGCAGTACTTC
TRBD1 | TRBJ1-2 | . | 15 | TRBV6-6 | CASSDSGTGNYGYTF | TGTGCCAGCAGTGACTCCGGGACAGGGAACTATGGCTACACCTTC
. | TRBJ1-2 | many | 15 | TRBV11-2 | CASSPQLGGDYGYTF | TGTGCCAGCAGCCCCCAGTTAGGGGGGGACTATGGCTACACCTTC
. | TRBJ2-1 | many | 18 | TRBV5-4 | CASSLASKGLFTYNEQFF | TGTGCCAGCAGCTTAGCTAGTAAGGGACTTTTTACCTACAATGAGCAGTTCTTC
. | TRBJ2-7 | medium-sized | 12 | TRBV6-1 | CASSEIPYEQYF | TGTGCCAGCAGTGAAATCCCCTACGAGCAGTACTTC
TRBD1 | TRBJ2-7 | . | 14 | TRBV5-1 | CASSLEGQGNEQYF | TGCGCCAGCAGCTTGGAAGGACAGGGTAACGAGCAGTACTTC
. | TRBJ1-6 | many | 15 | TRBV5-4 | CASSLQGLGESPLHF | TGTGCCAGCAGCTTGCAGGGATTGGGAGAATCACCCCTCCACTTT
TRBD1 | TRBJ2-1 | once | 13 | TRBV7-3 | CASRQQGEGEQFF | TGTGCCAGCAGGCAACAGGGGGAAGGTGAGCAGTTCTTC
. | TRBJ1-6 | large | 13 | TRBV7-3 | CASSLGANSPLHF | TGTGCCAGCAGCTTGGGGGCCAATTCACCCCTCCACTTT